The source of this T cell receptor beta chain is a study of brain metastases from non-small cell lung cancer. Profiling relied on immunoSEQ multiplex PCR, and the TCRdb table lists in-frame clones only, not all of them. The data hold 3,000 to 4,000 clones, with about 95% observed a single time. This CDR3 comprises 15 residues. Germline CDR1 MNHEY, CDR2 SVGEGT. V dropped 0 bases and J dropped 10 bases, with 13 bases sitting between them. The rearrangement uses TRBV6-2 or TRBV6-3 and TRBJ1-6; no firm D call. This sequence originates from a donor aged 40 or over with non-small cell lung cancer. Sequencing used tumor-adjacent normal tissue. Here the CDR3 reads CASSYSSGNYSPLHF. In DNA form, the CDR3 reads TGTGCCAGCAGTTACTCGAGCGGGAATTACTCACCCCTCCACTTT.